This TCR beta chain was obtained from a study of cytomegalovirus exposure and HLA in healthy donors. PCR amplification relied on 60 Vbeta primers (plus 13 Jbeta primers). Authors' methods: Later, 75 million to 100 million unique TCR beta chains were counted in an analysis, and roughly 11 million of them were shared. Method: immunoSEQ multiplex PCR; TCRdb's copy keeps in-frame clones and lacks some. Clone size and the V and J calls come from that table; the DNA yielded D and trimming. The table includes around 90,000 clones, about two thirds detected once. This clone occurred a few times. Its target is unknown. General study points: There was a cluster of highly shared sequence variants that was likely a sequencing artifact.

V lost 4 bases to trimming and J lost 8 bases; unmatched junction nucleotides: 2. This CDR3 is 13 amino acids long. Per the germline V gene, CDR1 is MNHEY and CDR2 is SVGAGI. This clonotype was obtained from a human donor in good health. Sequences were obtained from PBMCs. This chain uses TRBV6-5 with TRBJ1-4; 9 positions agree with TRBD1. In DNA, the CDR3 is TGTGCCAGCAGTTTGGACAGGGGCGAAAAACTGTTTTTT. Its protein product is CASSLDRGEKLFF.